The 9 T cell receptor beta chains presented below share a single source sample, sequenced in a study of blood T cells in healthy people across ages (dated by TCRdb to the mid-2010s). The library was obtained by 5' RACE. Sequencing used an Illumina HiSeq 2500. A second roughly 6 to 11 cycle PCR used a sample-barcoded 5' primer and a J-beta primer mix. TCRdb passed the public sequencing reads through fastp at Q25 and MiXCR, retaining productive beta sequences. Every entry covers one CDR3 protein and lists the most common genes and DNA from its rows. Within this sample are about 1.1 million distinct CDR3 sequences, with less than 45% of them counted one time only. Around 13% of the sample belongs to the ten largest clones. The source material was blood. These receptor sequences come from a man younger than 35 in good health.

To note about this clonotype: Sequence at one end of the junction differs from germline and may be a read error. CDR3: CSARGTDYGYAF. The CDR3 DNA reads as TGCAGTGCCCGAGGGACCGACTATGGCTACGCCTTC. This chain links TRBV20-1 with TRBJ1-2; possible D gene TRBD1, 5 bases. The germline V gene encodes CDR1 DFQATT and CDR2 SNEGSKA (reference sequence). The CDR3 loop spans 12 amino acids.

The chain couples TRBV4-1 to TRBJ2-3; no reliable D call. Germline V gene lookup returns CDR1 MGHRA and CDR2 YSYEKL. CDR3 length: 13 residues. V was pared by 3 bases and J by 2 bases, with 6 bases between. The CDR3 sequence: CASSQANTDTQYF. The CDR3 region has the DNA TGCGCCAGCAGCCAGGCGAACACAGATACGCAGTATTTT.

CDR3 bases: TGCGCCAGCAGCCAAGGTGAGCAGAGAGTTACCCAAACTGAAGCTTTCTTT. Amino acid sequence: CASSQGEQRVTQTEAFF. The V call is TRBV4-1, the J call TRBJ1-1, with D unresolved. Trimming stripped 1 base from V and 5 bases from J, with 20 bases between. This CDR3 is built from 17 residues. The germline V gene encodes CDR1 MGHRA and CDR2 YSYEKL.

This clonotype was seen only a few times. The rearrangement links TRBV14 to TRBJ2-1; possibly TRBD1 or TRBD2 for D (6 bases each). V was shortened by 0 bases and J by 12 bases, with 18 bases between the two germline ends. CDR1 and CDR2 (germline): SGHDN, FVKESK. This CDR3 spans 15 amino acids. CDR3 sequence reads: CASSQDLRGARRQFF. The CDR3 coding sequence is TGTGCCAGCAGCCAAGATCTAAGGGGGGCGCGGAGGCAGTTCTTC.

In its sample, this clonotype was seen once. J is TRBJ1-1 and V is TRBV27; D uncertain. This CDR3 comprises 13 residues. Per the germline V gene, CDR1 is MNHEY and CDR2 is SMNVEV (reference sequence). Trimming cost V 6 bases and J 4 bases, with 12 bases left between them. The CDR3 coding sequence is TGTGCCAGCAGGGGCGGCGCCTCCACTGAAGCTTTCTTT. Amino acid sequence: CASRGGASTEAFF.

The table lists this clonotype with a few counts. The chain carries TRBV12-3 or TRBV12-4 and TRBJ1-1; TRBD1 matches 7 bases. The V and J ends lost 1 base and 4 bases, in that order; junction bases with no gene match: 3. There are 14 residues in the CDR3. This chain's CDR3 is CASSLGGQTTEAFF. CDR3 coding DNA: TGTGCCAGCAGTTTAGGGGGACAGACCACTGAAGCTTTCTTT.

The gene calls are TRBV6-2 or TRBV6-3 and TRBJ1-1, with D possibly matching TRBD1 (6 bases). The V end was cut by 7 bases, the J end by 3 bases, with 9 bases between. This CDR3 comprises 12 residues. Germline CDR1 and CDR2: MNHEY and SVGEGT. CDR3 sequence: CASMTGYTEAFF. CDR3 coding DNA: TGTGCCAGCATGACAGGTTACACTGAAGCTTTCTTT.

The V and J genes are TRBV12-3 or TRBV12-4 and TRBJ2-2; the D is unclear. There are 14 residues in the CDR3. Trimming took 2 bases from V and 1 from J, leaving 5 bases between them. CDR3 coding DNA: TGTGCCAGCAGTTTAAGCAAGAACACCGGGGAGCTGTTTTTT. Amino acids: CASSLSKNTGELFF.

This rearrangement joins TRBV19 to TRBJ1-2; D remains unclear. The germline V gene encodes CDR1 LNHDA and CDR2 SQIVND (reference sequence). Trimming pared 6 bases from V and 8 bases from J, leaving 10 bases between. The length of the CDR3 is 11 residues. The CDR3 DNA reads as TGTGCCAGTAGAGAACCGCGCGGCTACACCTTC. Its translation is CASREPRGYTF.